The clone carrying this T cell receptor (beta chain) was seen a single time. This specimen belongs to a study of blood T cell repertoires in COVID-19. Using immunoSEQ multiplex PCR, the repertoire was profiled, and TCRdb retains in-frame clones only, with some absent. The sample has about 24,000 clones, 80% to 90% seen once. Sequencing was done on a sample of peripheral blood. This receptor was taken from a human donor in a cohort sampled during active COVID-19.

The CDR3 DNA sequence: TGTGCCAGCAGCGTAGGAGGGAGTGCCTATAACTATGGCTACACCTTC. This gives the protein CASSVGGSAYNYGYTF. The genes are TRBV9 and TRBJ1-2; no clear D. V was trimmed by 0 bases and J by 1 base, leaving 13 bases between them. This CDR3 has 16 residues. Germline V gene data show CDR1 as SGDLS and CDR2 as YYNGEE.